One and the same sample provided the 16 T cell receptor beta chains below, sequenced in a study of blood T cell repertoires in COVID-19. Using immunoSEQ multiplex PCR, the repertoire was profiled, and TCRdb retains in-frame clones only, with some absent. There are about 440,000 clones in the sample; 75% to 90% occur only once, and about 4.5% lies in the top ten. The sample consisted of peripheral blood. These receptor sequences come from a woman aged 25 to 45 with acute or convalescent COVID-19.

The chain links TRBV6-5 to TRBJ2-5; 8 nucleotides match TRBD2. The CDR3 loop spans 15 amino acids. CDR1 and CDR2 from the germline V gene are MNHEY and SVGAGI. V lost 6 bases, J lost 4 bases, and 10 bases stayed unmatched. The CDR3 here is CASSSAGGWLETQYF. The DNA of the CDR3 is TGTGCCAGCAGCTCTGCGGGGGGATGGTTAGAGACCCAGTACTTC.

The chain carries TRBV5-1 and TRBJ1-3; tentative D call: TRBD1 (6 bases). The CDR3 spans 16 residues. V was cut by 4 bases and J by 0 bases, with 14 bases left in between. The germline V gene encodes CDR1 SGHRS and CDR2 YFSETQ. CDR3 sequence reads: CASSPTQGDSGNTIYF. CDR3 bases: TGCGCCAGCAGCCCCACACAGGGAGACTCTGGAAACACCATATATTTT.

This sequence joins TRBV9 and TRBJ2-1; TRBD1 agrees at 8 bases. The ends lost 4 bases at V and 5 bases at J; junction bases unmatched: 14. Germline lookup yields CDR1 SGDLS and CDR2 YYNGEE. The CDR3 is 17 residues long. The CDR3 bases are TGTGCCAGCAGCACAAGTCACAGGGGGACAGTAAACAATGAGCAGTTCTTC. This translates into CASSTSHRGTVNNEQFF.

The chain uses TRBV29-1 and TRBJ1-1; D ambiguous. Trimming shortened V by 3 bases and J by 2 bases, and 10 bases separated the two germline ends. Germline-derived CDR1 and CDR2 are SQVTM and ANQGSEA. There are 13 residues in the CDR3. The CDR3 is CSVELRENTEAFF. The CDR3 DNA reads TGCAGCGTTGAGTTGCGAGAAAACACTGAAGCTTTCTTT.

The J gene is TRBJ2-1, the V gene TRBV6-4; 8 bases are a match to TRBD1. The germline V gene has CDR1 MRHNA and CDR2 SNTAGT. Losses at the gene ends were 5 bases for V and 9 bases for J; bases not matched to a gene: 12. The CDR3 contains 15 residues. This CDR3 reads CASSRSGQGIGEQFF. CDR3 sequence (DNA): TGTGCCAGCAGTAGATCCGGACAGGGTATTGGTGAGCAGTTCTTC.

The chain is built from TRBV30 and TRBJ1-2; TRBD1 matches 9 bases. This CDR3 has 12 amino acids. From germline, CDR1 is GTSNPN and CDR2 SVGIG (reference sequence). Losses at the gene ends were 2 bases for V and 12 bases for J; bases not matched to a gene: 7. The chain's CDR3 is CAWSLTGTGNTF. CDR3 bases: TGTGCCTGGAGTCTAACCGGGACAGGGAACACCTTC.

The chain uses TRBV9 and TRBJ2-3, with 9 bases aligning to TRBD2. V lost 4 bases and J lost 0; bases outside the gene matches: 6. Germline V CDR1 and CDR2: SGDLS, YYNGEE. The CDR3 runs 16 residues. The CDR3 here is CASSFTSGYSTDTQYF. DNA of the CDR3: TGTGCCAGCAGCTTCACTAGCGGGTATAGCACAGATACGCAGTATTTT.

The chain recombines TRBV29-1 with TRBJ2-3, with 9 nucleotides matching TRBD1. The CDR3 sequence is 14 residues long. The germline V gene has CDR1 SQVTM and CDR2 ANQGSEA. V lost 5 bases and J lost 6; bases outside the gene matches: 9. The CDR3 region has the DNA TGCAGCGTTAACGCCGGGACAGGGATGGATACGCAGTATTTT. This gives the protein CSVNAGTGMDTQYF.

The V gene is TRBV28, the J gene TRBJ2-5; 8 bases match TRBD1. The CDR3 length is 14 residues. Germline loops: CDR1 MDHEN, CDR2 SYDVKM. Unmatched junction bases numbered 4, after V lost 5 bases and J lost 2 bases. CDR3 sequence reads: CASSAHRGQETQYF. The CDR3 nucleotides read TGTGCCAGCAGTGCCCACAGGGGGCAAGAGACCCAGTACTTC.

As for this clone: The junction and the germline gene differ at one end; a read error may be behind it. The J gene is TRBJ2-7, the V gene TRBV3-1 (or the pseudogene TRBV3-2), with D maybe TRBD2 (6 bases). CDR1 LGHDT and CDR2 YNNKEL come from the germline V gene (reference sequence). The CDR3 runs to 14 residues. CDR3 region: CASSQSVAGSLAHF. The CDR3 bases are TGTGCCAGCAGCCAATCGGTGGCGGGGTCCCTAGCACACTTC.

This chain joins TRBV5-1 and TRBJ1-6; a possible D gene is TRBD1 (5 bases). V was trimmed by 0 bases and J by 9 bases, leaving 16 bases between them. Looked up from germline, CDR1 is SGHRS and CDR2 is YFSETQ. This CDR3 region has 16 residues. CDR3 bases: TGCGCCAGCAGCTTGGTCTACGGGGACTTGGGTTCACCCCTCCACTTT. Its translation is CASSLVYGDLGSPLHF.

This clone was seen a few times. V is TRBV30 and J is TRBJ1-5; 7 bases agree with TRBD1. Trimming at V came to 0 bases and at J to 4 bases, leaving 6 bases not matched to a gene. This CDR3 has 15 residues. CDR1 and CDR2 from the germline V gene are GTSNPN and SVGIG (reference sequence). CDR3 nucleotides: TGTGCCTGGAGTGTTAGGGGACAGCCTAATCAGCCCCAGCATTTT. Protein product: CAWSVRGQPNQPQHF.

The chain has TRBV29-1 and TRBJ2-5; D perhaps matches TRBD1 (7 bases). CDR1 and CDR2 from the germline V gene are SQVTM and ANQGSEA. V dropped 5 bases and J dropped 5 bases, with 18 bases sitting between them. CDR3 length: 14 amino acids. CDR3 amino acids: CSVSTGSRGETQYF. In DNA, the CDR3 is TGCAGCGTTTCGACAGGGAGCCGGGGGGAGACCCAGTACTTC.

Only one count was recorded for this clone. Here the CDR3 reads CASSLAGGRSGANVLTF. The CDR3 nucleotides read TGTGCCAGCAGCCTAGCGGGGGGACGCTCTGGGGCCAACGTCCTGACTTTC. The V gene is TRBV27, the J gene TRBJ2-6, with TRBD2 identical over 11 bases. The junction had 4 bases not matched to a gene; V was cut back by 6 bases and J by 0 bases. Per germline, CDR1 MNHEY and CDR2 SMNVEV (reference sequence). The CDR3 consists of 17 residues.

This rearrangement joins TRBV30 to TRBJ1-4; possibly TRBD1 for D (5 bases). Trimming left V 2 bases short and J 10 bases short, with 11 bases between. The V gene's germline CDR1 is GTSNPN and CDR2 SVGIG (reference sequence). There are 12 residues in the CDR3. CDR3 DNA sequence: TGTGCCTGGAGTCACAGGAGAGGAAAACTGTTTTTT. The encoded protein is CAWSHRRGKLFF.

J is TRBJ2-3 and V is TRBV10-1; TRBD1 aligns across 8 bases. The junction had 8 bases not matched to a gene; V was cut back by 8 bases and J by 4 bases. Germline V gene data show CDR1 as WNHNN and CDR2 as SYGVQD (reference sequence). The CDR3 is 14 amino acids. The DNA of the CDR3 is TGCGCCAGCGGCAAGGACAGGGCGGCAGATACGCAGTATTTT. Its translation: CASGKDRAADTQYF.